This TCR beta chain was sequenced for a study of blood T cell repertoires in COVID-19. Study in general: Nucleic acid was either cDNA or gDNA, and it came from T cells, B-cell-depleted T cells, or PBMCs.

Assay used: immunoSEQ multiplex PCR; TCRdb lists only in-frame clones, some missing. This table holds some 130,000 clones, about 89% found once. Germline V CDR1 and CDR2: MNHEY, SVGAGI. The CDR3 is made up of 14 amino acids. Losses at the gene ends were 6 bases for V and 2 bases for J; bases not matched to a gene: 6. The material sequenced was peripheral blood. The chain links TRBV6-5 to TRBJ2-7, with 8 bases fitting TRBD1. The TCR sequence derives from a woman between 65 and 79 years old with COVID-19, enrolled during active disease. The chain's CDR3 is CASREDRVAYEQYF. In DNA, the CDR3 is TGTGCCAGCAGGGAGGACAGGGTGGCCTACGAGCAGTACTTC.